This T cell receptor beta chain was obtained from a study of blood T cells in healthy people across ages. A second PCR, run for about 7 to 11 cycles, used a sample-barcoded 5' primer plus a J-beta primer mix. The template-switch adaptor, which had 12 random nucleotides, put a tag on each cDNA molecule. One entry per CDR3 protein results from TCRdb running MiXCR on the 5' RACE reads. The sample lists fewer than 900,000 distinct CDR3 sequences; approximately 50% were seen once. Study-wide findings and caveats: Among long-lived donors, naive CD4+ cells were more numerous and diversity higher than in aged donors. The diversity estimates, figures obtained from one million T cells, were considered underestimates. Naive T cell percentage by flow cytometry tracked strongly with beta diversity.

Details on this clonotype: The antigen is unknown.

Germline loops: CDR1 SEHNR, CDR2 FQNEAQ (reference sequence). This CDR3 has 17 residues. The trim removed 5 bases at V and 1 base at J, leaving 8 bases unmatched. This chain uses TRBV7-9 with TRBJ2-7; TRBD2 aligns across 13 bases. The source is a woman in her sixties in good health. What was sequenced was blood. The chain's CDR3 is CASSLGLAGDRSYEQYF. In DNA, the CDR3 is TGTGCCAGCAGCCTCGGACTAGCGGGAGATAGGTCCTACGAGCAGTACTTC.